This T cell receptor (beta chain) was retrieved from a study of OX40 agonist ivuxolimab in advanced cancers. Study outcomes and limitations: The antigens recognized by the expanded peripheral T cells, that is their antigen specificity, were not determined.

This clone was observed a handful of times. The antigen remains unidentified. Patients had blood sampled at baseline and again on cycle 4 day 1 and cycle 7 day 1. Clones were read by immunoSEQ multiplex PCR, and TCRdb kept only the in-frame ones, dropping some. Among about 78,000 clones listed, 80% to 85% were seen once. In germline, CDR1 is LNHNV, CDR2 YYDKDF (reference sequence). V was pared by 2 bases and J by 7 bases, with 9 bases of the junction left unmatched. There are 17 residues in the CDR3. This TCR was sampled from an adult with an advanced solid tumor such as melanoma, head and neck, liver or kidney cancer. The sequencing here drew on CD4+ or CD8+ T cells sorted from blood, taken in a trial of the OX40 agonist ivuxolimab. V usage is TRBV15 and J usage is TRBJ1-6; TRBD1 matches at 9 bases. As DNA, the CDR3 is TGTGCCACCAGCAGACTCGGGACAGGGAGTCTGAATTCACCCCTCCACTTT. It translates to CATSRLGTGSLNSPLHF. The full variable domain, its missing parts supplied by reference TRBV15 and TRBJ1-6, is DAMVIQNPRYQVTQFGKPVTLSCSQTLNHNVMYWYQQKSSQAPKLLFHYYDKDFNNEADTPDNFQSRRPNTSFCFLDIRSPGLGDTAMYLCATSRLGTGSLNSPLHFGNGTRLTVT.